The 20 T cell receptor beta chains given below trace back to one sample, sequenced in a study of regulatory T cells in long-lasting Graves disease. With iRepertoire HTBI primers and Arm-PCR of CDR3 regions, TCR beta libraries were built. TCRdb analysed the multiplex PCR reads with MiXCR anew, one entry per CDR3 protein. The sample comprises approximately 360,000 distinct CDR3 sequences, about 11% of which are singletons, and around 18% rests with the top ten. Time point denoted: newly diagnosed GD, antithyroid drugs for less than 3 months. Extracted PBMC RNA gave rise to the TCR library. A further study also used this sample, focusing on T cells in Graves' hyperthyroidism and ophthalmopathy.

This sample comprised peripheral blood mononuclear cells (PBMCs), obtained at new diagnosis, from a patient treated with antithyroid drugs. All receptors come from a woman between 18 and 29 years old with Graves disease.

This clonotype was seen many times. This sequence joins TRBV7-2 and TRBJ2-1, with TRBD2 matching over 11 bases. This CDR3 spans 18 amino acids. Trimming removed 1 base from V and 0 bases from J; junction bases left unmatched: 5. The germline V gene has CDR1 SGHTA and CDR2 FQGNSA. The CDR3 DNA reads as TGTGCCAGCAGCTTAGAACTCACTAGCGGGGGCTCCTACAATGAGCAGTTCTTC. Translating gives CASSLELTSGGSYNEQFF.

This clonotype was seen ten or more times. The chain couples TRBV29-1 to TRBJ2-1, with D uncertain. Per germline, CDR1 SQVTM and CDR2 ANQGSEA. This CDR3 has 12 amino acids. The CDR3 loop is CSGQLLLNEQFF. The CDR3 region has the DNA TGCAGTGGGCAGTTGTTGTTGAATGAGCAGTTCTTC.

This clonotype has a count of ten or more. The chain uses TRBV3-1 and TRBJ2-2, with TRBD1 as a possible D gene (6 bases). This CDR3 region has 15 residues. Germline-derived CDR1 and CDR2 are LGHDT and YNNKEL (reference sequence). With 2 bases removed from V and 3 bases from J, the gap between germline ends came to 10 bases. This CDR3 is CASSQWGQHTGELFF. The CDR3 nucleotides are TGTGCCAGCAGCCAATGGGGGCAGCACACCGGGGAGCTGTTTTTT.

This clonotype was counted ten times or more. The genes are TRBV19 and TRBJ1-5; D is undetermined. CDR3 length equals 13 residues. Germline values: CDR1 LNHDA, CDR2 SQIVND (reference sequence). The V and J ends lost 3 bases and 6 bases respectively, with 9 bases between them. DNA of the CDR3: TGTGCCAGTAGTATCCGGGCTGGTCAGCCCCAGCATTTT. Its translation: CASSIRAGQPQHF.

This clonotype was seen a handful of times. J is TRBJ2-1 and V is TRBV5-1; TRBD1 aligns across 12 bases. J was trimmed by 6 bases and V by 2 bases; bases with no gene match: 6. Germline V CDR1 and CDR2: SGHRS, YFSETQ. This CDR3 is 16 amino acids long. The CDR3 sequence: CASSFLVGQGANEQFF. Here the CDR3 DNA reads TGCGCCAGCAGCTTCCTCGTGGGACAGGGGGCCAATGAGCAGTTCTTC.

The chain carries TRBV7-2 and TRBJ2-5; weak D call: TRBD2 (5 bases). The V and J ends lost 5 bases and 5 bases respectively, with 12 bases between them. Germline V CDR1 and CDR2: SGHTA, FQGNSA. The CDR3 runs to 13 residues. The CDR3 nucleotides are TGTGCCAGCAGCCTCGGAGGTTACGAGACCCAGTACTTC. Amino acids: CASSLGGYETQYF. Full variable domain (missing parts from reference TRBV7-2 and TRBJ2-5): GAGVSQSPSNKVTEKGKDVELRCDPISGHTALYWYRQSLGQGLEFLIYFQGNSAPDKSGLPSDRFSAERTGGSVSTLTIQRTQQEDSAVYLCASSLGGYETQYFGPGTRLLVL.

This clonotype has at least ten counts. The chain has TRBV2 and TRBJ2-1, with 13 bases identical to TRBD2. Germline CDR1 reads SNHLY; CDR2 reads FYNNEI. The ends lost 5 bases at V and 6 bases at J; junction bases unmatched: 10. The CDR3 is 17 amino acids. CDR3 protein: CASSIPPGTSGINEQFF. Written as DNA, the CDR3 is TGTGCCAGCAGTATACCCCCCGGGACTAGCGGGATCAATGAGCAGTTCTTC.

There are a few counts of this clonotype. The chain is built from TRBV7-9 and TRBJ2-5, with 12 bases aligning to TRBD2. Germline V gene data show CDR1 as SEHNR and CDR2 as FQNEAQ (reference sequence). The CDR3 consists of 17 residues. Unmatched junction bases numbered 8, after V lost 5 bases and J lost 1 base. CDR3 loop: CASSPPASGGVQETQYF. CDR3 bases: TGTGCCAGCAGCCCCCCTGCTAGCGGGGGGGTCCAAGAGACCCAGTACTTC. Together with reference TRBV7-9 and TRBJ2-5, the CDR3 gives the full variable domain: DTGVSQNPRHKITKRGQNVTFRCDPISEHNRLYWYRQTLGQGPEFLTYFQNEAQLEKSRLLSDRFSAERPKGSFSTLEIQRTEQGDSAMYLCASSPPASGGVQETQYFGPGTRLLVL.

At least ten counts were recorded for this clonotype. The V and J genes are TRBV12-3 or TRBV12-4 and TRBJ1-2, with D possibly TRBD1 on 5 matching bases. The V gene lost 1 base and the J gene lost 4 bases, with 16 bases spanning the gap. CDR3 length equals 16 residues. CDR3 sequence (DNA): TGTGCCAGCAGTTTAGGCCCCGGGACCTCGACCTATGGCTACACCTTC. Amino acid sequence: CASSLGPGTSTYGYTF.

Details on this clonotype: The germline gene is not matched at one end of the junction; a read error may be the cause. The chain is built from TRBV7-7 and TRBJ2-2; D may be TRBD1 or TRBD2 (5 bases each). Germline V gene sequence: CDR1 SSHAT, CDR2 FNYEAQ (reference sequence). The CDR3 covers 15 residues. The CDR3 protein is CASSRGTVDTGELFF. The CDR3 nucleotides are TGTGCTAGCAGCCGAGGGACGGTAGACACCGGGGAGCTGTTTTTT.

This clonotype showed up many times. The DNA for the CDR3 is TGTGCCAGCAGCTTAGAAGCGGGAGTCAACGAGCAGTACTTC. Amino acids: CASSLEAGVNEQYF. The rearrangement uses TRBV11-2 and TRBJ2-7; 8 positions match TRBD2. V lost 0 bases and J lost 5; bases outside the gene matches: 3. The CDR3 spans 14 residues. Germline V gene sequence: CDR1 SGHAT, CDR2 FQNNGV.

This clonotype was counted a few times. The chain couples TRBV24-1 to TRBJ1-5; the D gene is possibly TRBD1 (5 bases). V was cut by 4 bases and J by 3 bases, with 12 bases left in between. The CDR3 is made up of 15 amino acids. From germline, CDR1 is KGHDR and CDR2 SFDVKD. The chain's CDR3 is CATSDSGTYNQPQHF. DNA for the CDR3: TGTGCCACCAGTGACAGCGGGACCTACAATCAGCCCCAGCATTTT.

The chain is built from TRBV7-2 and TRBJ1-1; 8 nucleotides agree with TRBD1. The CDR3 covers 13 residues. Per germline, CDR1 SGHTA and CDR2 FQGNSA. J lost 6 bases, V lost 4 bases, and 4 bases had no gene match. DNA for the CDR3: TGTGCCAGCAGCTGGACAGGGATCGCTGAAGCTTTCTTT. It yields the protein CASSWTGIAEAFF.

There are many counts of this clonotype. The CDR3 reads CASSLARTIYGYTF. The CDR3 bases are TGTGCCAGCAGTTTGGCCAGAACAATCTATGGCTACACCTTC. The chain links TRBV28 to TRBJ1-2; D not certain. Germline CDR1 and CDR2: MDHEN and SYDVKM. Trimming took 3 bases from V and 4 from J, leaving 12 bases between them. This CDR3 is built from 14 residues.

This clonotype was observed a few times. This chain uses TRBV6-1 with TRBJ2-2, with 7 nucleotides matching TRBD2. The CDR3 extends over 13 amino acids. Germline values: CDR1 MNHNS, CDR2 SASEGT. The ends lost 5 bases at V and 6 bases at J; junction bases unmatched: 3. CDR3 in DNA: TGTGCCAGCAGTAGGGCGGGAGCCGGGGAGCTGTTTTTT. It yields the protein CASSRAGAGELFF.

The chain carries TRBV28 and TRBJ2-5; D unclear. V lost 3 bases and J 5 bases, leaving 10 bases between the germline ends. This CDR3 spans 13 amino acids. The germline V gene encodes CDR1 MDHEN and CDR2 SYDVKM. For the CDR3, the DNA is TGTGCCAGCAGTTTTCTAGAAATGGAGACCCAGTACTTC. Amino acid sequence: CASSFLEMETQYF.

There are many counts of this clonotype. The V and J genes are TRBV6-2 or TRBV6-3 and TRBJ1-4; D gene uncertain. CDR1 and CDR2 from the germline V gene are MNHEY and SVGEGT. Trimming removed 6 bases at V and 5 bases at J, with 19 bases between. The CDR3 length is 16 residues. CDR3 nucleotide sequence: TGTGCCAGCAGGCAACTCCCGGGCATGGGGAATGAAAAACTGTTTTTT. Amino acid sequence: CASRQLPGMGNEKLFF.

The V gene is TRBV24-1, the J gene TRBJ2-2; 7 nucleotides align to TRBD1. The CDR3 has 17 amino acids. Per the germline V gene, CDR1 is KGHDR and CDR2 is SFDVKD. V shed 4 bases, J shed 0 bases, and the junction held 7 bases outside the gene matches. CDR3 DNA sequence: TGTGCCACCAGTGACCCCCGTGGACAGGCGAACACCGGGGAGCTGTTTTTT. Its translation: CATSDPRGQANTGELFF.

This clonotype appeared many times. The CDR3 coding sequence is TGTGCCAGCAGGAGACAGGGAGTCCAGCCCCAGCATTTT. This gives the protein CASRRQGVQPQHF. The chain combines TRBV12-3 or TRBV12-4 with TRBJ1-5, with TRBD1 identical over 7 bases. V gave up 6 bases and J gave up 7 bases; unmatched junction bases: 6. The CDR3 covers 13 residues.

In this sample, this clonotype turned up many times. The J gene is TRBJ2-1, the V gene TRBV7-8; the match to TRBD2 covers 13 bases. The length of the CDR3 is 15 residues. V lost 4 bases to trimming and J lost 9 bases; unmatched junction nucleotides: 6. CDR1 SGHVS and CDR2 FQNEAQ come from the germline V gene. The CDR3 reads CASSSGLAGAREQFF. The CDR3 DNA reads TGTGCCAGCAGCTCCGGACTAGCGGGAGCGCGTGAGCAGTTCTTC.